This TCR beta chain comes out of a study of T cell changes during pregnancy in multiple sclerosis. The method was immunoSEQ multiplex PCR; TCRdb's version includes in-frame clones alone and lacks a portion of them. Of around 39,000 clones listed, roughly 90% are singletons. The CDR3 spans 13 residues. Germline values: CDR1 SEHNR, CDR2 FQNEAQ (reference sequence). The germline V and J ends were trimmed by 1 base and 5 bases, with 7 bases remaining between them. This material consisted of CD8+ T cells from peripheral blood mononuclear cells, taken in the first trimester of pregnancy. This TCR derives from a female donor with multiple sclerosis, enrolled in a pregnancy study. This rearrangement joins TRBV7-9 to TRBJ2-3; D is uncertain. CDR3 nucleotide sequence: TGTGCCAGCAGCTTAGGAGGATTAGATACGCAGTATTTT. It is translated as CASSLGGLDTQYF.